A single sample is the source of the 25 T cell receptor beta chains below, sequenced in a study of blood T cell repertoires in COVID-19. Method: immunoSEQ multiplex PCR; TCRdb's copy keeps in-frame clones and lacks some. The profile shows about 44,000 clones, more than 70% of them singletons. The specimen was peripheral blood. These receptors were taken from a woman in her 70s with acute or convalescent COVID-19.

This clone was counted a single time. The chain is built from TRBV18 and TRBJ1-1; D gene ambiguous. The CDR3 is 16 amino acids. The ends were cut back, 2 bases at V and 2 bases at J, with 15 bases in the middle. The germline V gene has CDR1 KGHSH and CDR2 LQKENI. CDR3 loop: CASSPGLGGGNTEAFF. The CDR3 nucleotides read TGTGCCAGCTCACCAGGGTTGGGAGGAGGAAACACTGAAGCTTTCTTT.

The chain links TRBV7-9 to TRBJ2-2, with D tentatively TRBD1 (7 bases). The germline V and J ends were trimmed by 5 bases and 6 bases, with 13 bases remaining between them. Germline V gives CDR1 SEHNR, CDR2 FQNEAQ (reference sequence). The CDR3 is 14 amino acids. The CDR3 is CASSQGGIPGELFF. Written as DNA, the CDR3 is TGTGCCAGCAGCCAGGGGGGTATCCCCGGGGAGCTGTTTTTT. The full variable domain, rest sourced from reference TRBV7-9 and TRBJ2-2, is DTGVSQNPRHKITKRGQNVTFRCDPISEHNRLYWYRQTLGQGPEFLTYFQNEAQLEKSRLLSDRFSAERPKGSFSTLEIQRTEQGDSAMYLCASSQGGIPGELFFGEGSRLTVL.

This chain's CDR3 is CATSVWDSSYNSPLHF. The CDR3 bases are TGTGCCACCAGCGTATGGGACAGCAGTTATAATTCACCCCTCCACTTT. V is TRBV15 and J is TRBJ1-6; the match to TRBD1 covers 7 bases. This CDR3 is 16 amino acids long. V shed 5 bases and J 4 bases; nucleotides not matched to a gene: 8. Germline loops: CDR1 LNHNV, CDR2 YYDKDF (reference sequence).

This clone was counted a few times. This chain links TRBV18 with TRBJ2-6; 9 bases are shared with TRBD2. This CDR3 contains 17 residues. Germline lookup yields CDR1 KGHSH and CDR2 LQKENI. J lost 0 bases, V lost 3 bases, and 3 bases had no gene match. The CDR3 spells CASSPTSGDSGANVLTF. DNA of the CDR3: TGTGCCAGCTCACCGACTAGCGGTGACTCTGGGGCCAACGTCCTGACTTTC.

The genes are TRBV19 and TRBJ1-5, with D possibly matching TRBD1 (5 bases). The CDR3 length is 13 residues. The germline CDR1 and CDR2 sequences are LNHDA and SQIVND (reference sequence). V was clipped by 6 bases and J by 5 bases, with 11 bases between them. CDR3 coding DNA: TGTGCCAGTAGACGCAGGGTTGATCAGCCCCAGCATTTT. As protein: CASRRRVDQPQHF.

This clone was seen only a few times. This rearrangement joins TRBV9 to TRBJ1-3; a possible D gene is TRBD1 (6 bases). V dropped 0 bases and J dropped 4 bases, with 14 bases sitting between them. Germline CDR1 reads SGDLS; CDR2 reads YYNGEE. This CDR3 spans 16 amino acids. CDR3 in DNA: TGTGCCAGCAGCGTAGTGGCAGGGGAGCTGGGAAACACCATATATTTT. Its translation is CASSVVAGELGNTIYF.

The CDR3 region is CASSVGRGSKDTQYF. In nucleotides, the CDR3 is TGTGCCAGCAGCGTAGGGCGAGGGTCCAAAGATACGCAGTATTTT. J is TRBJ2-3 and V is TRBV9, with TRBD2 as a possible D gene (5 bases). The CDR3 contains 15 residues. Per germline, CDR1 SGDLS and CDR2 YYNGEE. V shed 0 bases and J shed 5 bases, with 13 bases lying between them.

This clone was found a few times. CDR3 sequence (DNA): TGTGCCATCAGTCTAGACAGTCCTGCAGACGAGCAGTACTTC. Protein product: CAISLDSPADEQYF. The chain couples TRBV10-3 to TRBJ2-7, with D perhaps matching TRBD1 (5 bases). The CDR3 is 14 residues long. The V gene's germline CDR1 is ENHRY and CDR2 SYGVKD. The V and J ends lost 5 bases and 5 bases respectively, with 16 bases between them.

The rearrangement links TRBV13 to TRBJ2-2; D is perhaps TRBD1 (5 bases). CDR1 is PRHDT, CDR2 FYEKMQ, per germline (reference sequence). This CDR3 spans 15 amino acids. Trimming cost V 1 base and J 6 bases, with 12 bases left between them. DNA for the CDR3: TGTGCCAGCAGCTTAGTAGGGGAAGTAGCCGGGGAGCTGTTTTTT. It specifies CASSLVGEVAGELFF. The full variable domain, its missing parts supplied by reference TRBV13 and TRBJ2-2, is AAGVIQSPRHLIKEKRETATLKCYPIPRHDTVYWYQQGPGQDPQFLISFYEKMQSDKGSIPDRFSAQQFSDYHSELNMSSLELGDSALYFCASSLVGEVAGELFFGEGSRLTVL.

The V and J genes are TRBV19 and TRBJ2-1; D perhaps matches TRBD2 (6 bases). Trimming pared 3 bases from V and 0 bases from J, leaving 9 bases between. CDR3 length: 15 residues. Germline CDR1 is LNHDA and CDR2 is SQIVND (reference sequence). The CDR3 DNA sequence: TGTGCCAGTAGTATGGGGGGACTCTCCTACAATGAGCAGTTCTTC. This encodes CASSMGGLSYNEQFF.

The CDR3 nucleotides read TGTGCCATCAGCCCGGGACAGGGTAGAGATCAGCCCCAGCATTTT. Translated: CAISPGQGRDQPQHF. This rearrangement joins TRBV10-3 to TRBJ1-5; 9 bases fit TRBD1. Germline CDR1 is ENHRY and CDR2 is SYGVKD. CDR3 size: 15 residues. After removal of 6 bases from V and 5 bases from J, the junction contained 8 bases not matched to a gene.

This rearrangement joins TRBV27 to TRBJ1-3; D is undetermined. V dropped 5 bases and J dropped 4 bases, with 9 bases sitting between them. CDR3 length: 13 residues. The germline gives CDR1 MNHEY, CDR2 SMNVEV (reference sequence). DNA for the CDR3: TGTGCCAGCAGTATGACATTGGGAAACACCATATATTTT. This gives the protein CASSMTLGNTIYF.

This chain links TRBV24-1 with TRBJ1-5; no firm D call. The CDR3 totals 14 residues. Germline lookup yields CDR1 KGHDR and CDR2 SFDVKD. V gave up 6 bases and J gave up 4 bases, with 12 bases separating them. CDR3 loop: CATSSGERNQPQHF. The CDR3 DNA follows: TGTGCCACCAGTTCCGGGGAGAGAAATCAGCCCCAGCATTTT.

The genes are TRBV5-1 and TRBJ1-1, with D tentatively TRBD1 (5 bases). V was clipped by 2 bases and J by 7 bases, with 12 bases between them. The CDR3 covers 13 residues. Germline CDR1 and CDR2: SGHRS and YFSETQ. DNA of the CDR3: TGCGCCAGCAGCTTAAGGGGAGGCGGTGAAGCTTTCTTT. Amino acids: CASSLRGGGEAFF.

V and J are TRBV18 and TRBJ2-7; 10 nucleotides match TRBD2. The CDR3 length is 18 residues. Trimming at V came to 3 bases and at J to 0 bases, leaving 11 bases not matched to a gene. Germline V gene lookup returns CDR1 KGHSH and CDR2 LQKENI. The CDR3: CASSPSGLALMSSYEQYF. CDR3 DNA sequence: TGTGCCAGCTCACCGTCGGGACTAGCGCTCATGAGCTCCTACGAGCAGTACTTC.

CDR3 DNA: TGTGCCAGCAGCTTGAAACTAGCGGGAGTAGAGACCCAGTACTTC. It translates to CASSLKLAGVETQYF. The J gene is TRBJ2-5, the V gene TRBV5-4, with 11 bases identical to TRBD2. Germline assignment: CDR1 SGHNT and CDR2 YYREEE (reference sequence). The CDR3 has 15 residues. The V and J ends lost 1 base and 4 bases, in that order; junction bases with no gene match: 3.

This clone came up once. The chain is built from TRBV30 and TRBJ1-2; tentative D call: TRBD1 (5 bases). The germline V and J ends were trimmed by 5 bases and 8 bases, with 18 bases remaining between them. This CDR3 contains 13 residues. Germline-derived CDR1 and CDR2 are GTSNPN and SVGIG (reference sequence). CDR3 sequence (DNA): TGTGCCTGGTCCCTTACTTCCTGGGGCGGCTACACCTTC. It is translated as CAWSLTSWGGYTF.

Only a few counts were recorded for this clone. This rearrangement joins TRBV19 to TRBJ1-1, with TRBD1 matching over 7 bases. CDR1 LNHDA and CDR2 SQIVND come from the germline V gene (reference sequence). Unmatched junction bases numbered 4, after V lost 3 bases and J lost 3 bases. The CDR3 spans 14 residues. The CDR3 sequence: CASSIGTEYTEAFF. The CDR3 coding sequence is TGTGCCAGTAGTATTGGGACAGAATACACTGAAGCTTTCTTT.

J is TRBJ2-2 and V is TRBV7-3; 7 positions match TRBD1. The CDR3 contains 15 residues. V lost 5 bases and J lost 7; bases outside the gene matches: 10. CDR1 and CDR2 (germline): SGHTA, FQGTGA. This CDR3 is CASSRDSGHSGELFF. Here the CDR3 DNA reads TGTGCCAGCAGCCGGGACAGTGGGCACAGCGGGGAGCTGTTTTTT.

This clone was picked up one time. The chain's CDR3 is CASSQIRGSGRVIDTQYF. CDR3 in DNA: TGTGCCAGCAGCCAGATTCGGGGTAGCGGGAGGGTGATAGATACGCAGTATTTT. The rearrangement uses TRBV11-2 and TRBJ2-3; 11 nucleotides line up with TRBD2. The CDR3 is made up of 18 amino acids. Germline-derived CDR1 and CDR2 are SGHAT and FQNNGV. V trimming: 5 bases; J trimming: 5 bases; junction bases outside the gene matches: 15.

The chain recombines TRBV7-2 with TRBJ2-1; perhaps TRBD2 as D (6 bases). Germline CDR1 and CDR2: SGHTA and FQGNSA. V was shortened by 3 bases and J by 4 bases, with 16 bases between the two germline ends. The CDR3 length is 16 residues. The CDR3 DNA reads TGTGCCAGCAGCTTTAGTCCCGGGAGAGGGTACAATGAGCAGTTCTTC. Translating gives CASSFSPGRGYNEQFF.

As for this clone: The sample contains more than one DNA sequence encoding this CDR3. V usage is TRBV9 and J usage is TRBJ2-7; 8 bases fit TRBD1. CDR1 and CDR2 from the germline V gene are SGDLS and YYNGEE. The CDR3 consists of 15 residues. The trim removed 0 bases at V and 5 bases at J, leaving 7 bases unmatched. CDR3 DNA sequence: TGTGCCAGCAGCGTAGAAGGACAGGGTTACGACGAGCAGTACTTC. Translated, it gives CASSVEGQGYDEQYF.

V gene TRBV13 combines with J gene TRBJ2-2, with 7 nucleotides matching TRBD1. There are 15 residues in the CDR3. Germline CDR1 reads PRHDT; CDR2 reads FYEKMQ (reference sequence). The V and J ends lost 5 bases and 6 bases, in that order; junction bases with no gene match: 9. The CDR3 loop reads CASSGGTALPGELFF. The CDR3 DNA is TGTGCCAGCAGCGGTGGGACAGCTTTGCCCGGGGAGCTGTTTTTT.

The DNA for the CDR3 is TGTGCCAGCAGTGAGACAGCCGATAAGGGGGGCTACACCTTC. Translating gives CASSETADKGGYTF. The chain carries TRBV6-2 or TRBV6-3 and TRBJ1-2, with a possible D match to TRBD1 (5 bases). Per germline, CDR1 MNHEY and CDR2 SVGEGT. V shed 5 bases and J shed 8 bases, with 18 bases lying between them. The CDR3 loop spans 14 amino acids.

CDR3 in amino acids: CASLGQATEAFF. CDR3 DNA: TGTGCCAGCCTGGGACAGGCCACTGAAGCTTTCTTT. The chain carries TRBV6-4 and TRBJ1-1; 8 positions agree with TRBD1. J lost 4 bases, V lost 8 bases, and 3 bases had no gene match. There are 12 residues in the CDR3. CDR1 and CDR2 from the germline V gene are MRHNA and SNTAGT.